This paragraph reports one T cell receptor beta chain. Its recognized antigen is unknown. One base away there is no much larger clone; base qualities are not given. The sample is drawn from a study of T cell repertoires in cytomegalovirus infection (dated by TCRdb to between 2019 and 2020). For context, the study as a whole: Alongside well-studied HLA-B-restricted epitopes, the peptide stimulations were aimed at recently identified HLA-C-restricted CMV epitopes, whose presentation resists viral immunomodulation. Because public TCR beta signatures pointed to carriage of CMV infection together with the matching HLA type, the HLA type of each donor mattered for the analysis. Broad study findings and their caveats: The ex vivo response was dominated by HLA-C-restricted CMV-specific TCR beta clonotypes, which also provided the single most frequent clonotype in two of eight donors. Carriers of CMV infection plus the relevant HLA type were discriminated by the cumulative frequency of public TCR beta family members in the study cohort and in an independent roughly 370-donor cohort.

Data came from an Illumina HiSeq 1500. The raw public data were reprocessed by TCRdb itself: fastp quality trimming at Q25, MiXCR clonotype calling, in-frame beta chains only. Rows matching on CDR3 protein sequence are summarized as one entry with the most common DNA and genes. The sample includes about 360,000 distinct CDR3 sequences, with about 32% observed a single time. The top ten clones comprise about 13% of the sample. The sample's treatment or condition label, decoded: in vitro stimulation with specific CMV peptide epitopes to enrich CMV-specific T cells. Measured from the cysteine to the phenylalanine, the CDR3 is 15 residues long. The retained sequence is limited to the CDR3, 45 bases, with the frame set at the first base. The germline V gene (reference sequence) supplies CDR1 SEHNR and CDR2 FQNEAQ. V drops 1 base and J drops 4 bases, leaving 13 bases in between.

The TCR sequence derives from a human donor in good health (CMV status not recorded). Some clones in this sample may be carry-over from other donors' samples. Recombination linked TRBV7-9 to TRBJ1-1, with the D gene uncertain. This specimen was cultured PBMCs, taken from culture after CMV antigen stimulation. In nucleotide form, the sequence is TGTGCCAGCAGCTTAGGCAGGCGGGGATTCACTGAAGCTTTCTTT. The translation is CASSLGRRGFTEAFF.